This T cell receptor (beta chain) comes out of a study of CD8+CD57+ T cells in acquired aplastic anemia (dated by TCRdb to the late 2010s). At the level of the whole study: DNA extracted from sorted CD4+ and CD8+ cells had a mean of about 3.3 ug, with a range of about 0.19 to 30 ug. A CD8+CD57+ expansion meant a frequency higher than the mean frequency seen in healthy subjects.

Flow cytometry had shown CD8+CD57+ cell expansion in the patients selected for sequencing. Severe acquired aplastic anemia was diagnosed in all patients according to International Study of Aplastic Anemia and Agranulocytosis and Camitta criteria. No therapy had been received by the patients at the time of blood sampling. In this study, sorted CD4+ and CD8+ T cells from the blood of healthy subjects and of severe aplastic anemia patients had their TCR repertoires deep-sequenced. Patients were enrolled under clinicaltrials.gov protocols 00001620, 01623167, 00001397, 00071045, 00081523 and 00961064 in the USA. Ficoll-Paque density gradient centrifugation was used to isolate peripheral blood mononuclear cells. Before DNA was extracted, CD4+ and CD8+ T cells were sorted using either FACS or magnetic beads. Profiling of TCR beta VDJ combinations and CDR3 sequences used genomic DNA as the template. An Illumina HiSeq 2000 was the platform used for TCR repertoire sequencing. As for how the authors treated the data: TRBV/TRBJ rearrangement plots, CDR3 size and DJ length profiles, and Simpson's diversity index were used to assess repertoires. The most abundant DNA sequence in the deep sequencing data was taken as the immunodominant clone. CDR3 amino acid sequences were checked for sharing between subjects and were compared against published repertoires and the VDJdb database. TCRdb's own reprocessing of the public reads used fastp at Q25 and MiXCR and kept productive beta chains. Every entry covers one CDR3 protein and lists the most common genes and DNA from its rows. The V and J calls come from TCRdb's annotation, not from the publication. Across this sample there are fewer than 300,000 distinct CDR3 sequences, with less than 85% seen only once. Less than 50% of the sample rests with the top ten.

There are 14 amino acids in the CDR3, from cysteine to phenylalanine inclusive. The read is trimmed to its CDR3 DNA, 42 bases read in frame from base 1. CDR1 SGHVS and CDR2 FNYEAQ were looked up in the germline V gene. Cut back by 4 bases and 12 bases, the V and J ends lie 21 bases apart. Remarks on this clonotype: What antigen it recognizes has not been identified. Within one base of it there is no much larger clone, and no base qualities were kept.

The full study reports these points: Between patients and healthy controls, no significant difference in CD8+ Simpson's diversity was found (P=0.060). Around 31 CD8+ CDR3 sequences were shared between patients and controls but appeared highly expressed in patients and within their immunodominant clones.

The V and J segments used are TRBV7-6 and TRBJ2-5; the D region possibly corresponds to TRBD1 (5 bases align). The sequenced sample was sorted CD4+, CD8+, or CD8+CD57+ T cells (not recorded which) from PBMCs. This TCR came from a human donor with aplastic anemia. The bases are TGTGCCAGCAGCTGGGGCTCCAGCCCCGAGTATGAGTACTTC. Its protein reads: CASSWGSSPEYEYF.